The present TCR beta chain was sequenced within a study of blood T cell repertoires in COVID-19. In the study overall: From the United States, Italy and Spain came samples of acute and convalescent COVID-19. In each case, the material was cDNA or gDNA derived from T cells, B-cell-depleted T cells, or PBMCs.

The ends lost 2 bases at V and 3 bases at J; junction bases unmatched: 4. The CDR3 extends over 15 amino acids. Looked up from germline, CDR1 is SNHLY and CDR2 is FYNNEI. Per the study methods: Nucleated cell number was recorded as an estimate derived from reference gene primer amplification. The data were produced by immunoSEQ multiplex PCR, yet TCRdb's version contains in-frame clones alone and is incomplete. For V, J and clone size, that table is used; D and trimming come from the DNA. In the table there are approximately 68,000 clones, approximately 90% of which are singletons. This sequence originates from a man between 65 and 85 years old with active or convalescent COVID-19. This chain links TRBV2 with TRBJ2-3; 8 nucleotides align to TRBD2. Material: peripheral blood. For the CDR3, the DNA is TGTGCCAGCAGTGAATTGTCGGGGGGGACAGATACGCAGTATTTT. Amino acids: CASSELSGGTDTQYF.